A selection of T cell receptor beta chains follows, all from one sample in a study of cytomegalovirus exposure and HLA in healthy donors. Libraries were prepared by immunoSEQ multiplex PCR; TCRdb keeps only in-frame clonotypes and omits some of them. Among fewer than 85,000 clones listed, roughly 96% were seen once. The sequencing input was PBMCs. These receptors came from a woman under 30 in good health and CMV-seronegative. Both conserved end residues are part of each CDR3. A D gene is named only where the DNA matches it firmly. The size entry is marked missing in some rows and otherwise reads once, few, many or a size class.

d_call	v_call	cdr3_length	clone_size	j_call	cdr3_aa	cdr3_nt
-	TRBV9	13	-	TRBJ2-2	CASTQWNTGELFF	TGTGCCAGCACCCAGTGGAACACCGGGGAGCTGTTTTTT
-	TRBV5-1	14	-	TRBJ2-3	CASSWGLEPDTQYF	TGCGCCAGCAGCTGGGGACTGGAGCCAGATACGCAGTATTTT
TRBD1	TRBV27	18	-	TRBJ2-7	CASSFLSGFPGQGREQYF	TGTGCCAGCAGTTTTCTCAGCGGGTTCCCGGGACAGGGGCGGGAGCAGTACTTC
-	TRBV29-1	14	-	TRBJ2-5	CSVVRHSRGETQYF	TGCAGCGTTGTGAGGCACAGCAGAGGGGAGACCCAGTACTTC
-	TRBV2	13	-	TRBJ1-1	CASRNRGSAEAFF	TGTGCCAGCAGAAACCGGGGGAGCGCTGAAGCTTTCTTT
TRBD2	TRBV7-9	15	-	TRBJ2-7	CASLDGTSVSYEQYF	TGTGCCAGCCTCGACGGCACTAGCGTTTCCTACGAGCAGTACTTC
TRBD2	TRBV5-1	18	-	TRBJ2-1	CASSLLAGGLPSYNEQFF	TGCGCCAGCAGCTTGTTAGCGGGAGGTCTCCCGTCCTACAATGAGCAGTTCTTC
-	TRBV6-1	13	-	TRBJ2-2	CAMAVGNTGELFF	TGTGCCATGGCGGTAGGGAACACCGGGGAGCTGTTTTTT
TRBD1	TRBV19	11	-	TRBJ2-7	CASSLRGEQYF	TGTGCCAGTAGCCTCAGGGGGGAGCAGTACTTC
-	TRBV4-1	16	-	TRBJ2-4	CASSQTPQGLRNIQYF	TGCGCCAGCAGCCAAACGCCCCAGGGCTTGAGGAACATTCAGTACTTC
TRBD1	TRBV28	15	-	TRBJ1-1	CASSWAQGFFTEAFF	TGTGCCAGCAGTTGGGCACAGGGGTTCTTCACTGAAGCTTTCTTT
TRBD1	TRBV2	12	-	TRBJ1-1	CASSTGVLEAFF	TGTGCCAGCAGTACAGGGGTCCTTGAAGCTTTCTTT
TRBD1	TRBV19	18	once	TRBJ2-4	CASSPMGQANNSKNIQYF	TGTGCCAGTAGCCCGATGGGACAGGCAAACAATTCCAAAAACATTCAGTACTTC
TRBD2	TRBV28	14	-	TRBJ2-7	CASARLAGRYEQYF	TGTGCCAGCGCCCGACTAGCGGGACGCTACGAGCAGTACTTC
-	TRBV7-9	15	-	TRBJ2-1	CASSFLTVTGNEQFF	TGTGCCAGCAGCTTCCTGACAGTTACGGGCAATGAGCAGTTCTTC
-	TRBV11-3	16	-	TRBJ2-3	CASSLGRADYTDTQYF	TGTGCCAGCAGCCTAGGAAGAGCGGACTATACAGATACGCAGTATTTT
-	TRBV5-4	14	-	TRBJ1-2	CASSLVGADYGYTF	TGTGCCAGCAGCTTGGTTGGGGCTGACTATGGCTACACCTTC
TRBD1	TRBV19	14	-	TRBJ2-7	CASNPGQSSYEQYF	TGTGCCAGTAACCCGGGACAGTCCTCCTACGAGCAGTACTTC
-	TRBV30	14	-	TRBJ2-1	CAWSGTGGVNEQFF	TGTGCCTGGAGTGGAACAGGGGGGGTCAATGAGCAGTTCTTC
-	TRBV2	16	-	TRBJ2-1	CASSDSVPYSYNEQFF	TGTGCCAGCAGTGACAGCGTACCATACTCCTACAATGAGCAGTTCTTC
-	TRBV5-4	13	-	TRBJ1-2	CASSLPQSYGYTF	TGTGCCAGCAGCTTGCCCCAGTCCTATGGCTACACCTTC
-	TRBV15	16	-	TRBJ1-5	CATSRAAGASNQPQHF	TGTGCCACCAGCAGAGCGGCGGGGGCGAGCAATCAGCCCCAGCATTTT
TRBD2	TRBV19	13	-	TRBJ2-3	CASSMLAGDTQYF	TGTGCCAGTAGTATGCTAGCGGGAGATACGCAGTATTTT
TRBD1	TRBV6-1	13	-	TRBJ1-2	CASSVGTGDGYTF	TGTGCCAGCAGTGTCGGGACAGGGGACGGCTACACCTTC
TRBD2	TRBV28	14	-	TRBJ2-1	CASSFSGSTDEQFF	TGTGCCAGCAGTTTTAGCGGGAGTACCGATGAGCAGTTCTTC
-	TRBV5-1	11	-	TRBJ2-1	CASSSYNEQFF	TGCGCCAGCAGCTCTTACAATGAGCAGTTCTTC
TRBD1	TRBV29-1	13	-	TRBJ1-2	CSVGQGIGYGYTF	TGCAGCGTTGGACAGGGGATCGGCTATGGCTACACCTTC
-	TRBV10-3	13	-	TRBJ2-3	CAITRQDTDTQYF	TGTGCCATCACGAGACAGGACACAGATACGCAGTATTTT
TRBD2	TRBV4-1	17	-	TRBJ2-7	CASSQVNLASGAYEQYF	TGCGCCAGCAGCCAAGTCAACTTGGCTAGCGGGGCCTACGAGCAGTACTTC
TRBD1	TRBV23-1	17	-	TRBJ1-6	CASRLRDRSSYNSPLHF	TGCGCCAGCAGGCTTCGGGACAGAAGCTCCTATAATTCACCCCTCCACTTT
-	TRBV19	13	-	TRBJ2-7	CAREQGYVYEQYF	TGTGCCAGGGAACAGGGATATGTATACGAGCAGTACTTC
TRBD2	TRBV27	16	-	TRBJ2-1	CASSSAGSGDWDEQFF	TGTGCCAGCAGTTCCGCCGGGAGCGGGGACTGGGATGAGCAGTTCTTC
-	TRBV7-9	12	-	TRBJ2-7	CASSPMGGEQYF	TGTGCCAGCAGCCCCATGGGAGGCGAGCAGTACTTC
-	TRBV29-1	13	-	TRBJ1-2	CSVRRALRYGYTF	TGCAGCGTGAGGAGGGCTCTAAGGTATGGCTACACCTTC
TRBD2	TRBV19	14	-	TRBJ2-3	CASSIGLASDTQYF	TGTGCCAGTAGTATAGGACTAGCATCAGATACGCAGTATTTT
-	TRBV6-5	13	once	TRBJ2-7	CASSPGYGGEQYF	TGTGCCAGCAGCCCGGGTTACGGGGGCGAGCAGTACTTC
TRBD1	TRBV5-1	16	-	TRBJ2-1	CASSLLPGGAYNEQFF	TGCGCCAGCAGCTTGCTCCCAGGGGGCGCCTACAATGAGCAGTTCTTC
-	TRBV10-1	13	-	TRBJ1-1	CASSRGWNTEAFF	TGCGCCAGCAGCAGGGGTTGGAACACTGAAGCTTTCTTT
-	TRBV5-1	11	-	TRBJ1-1	CASSLSVEAFF	TGCGCCAGCAGCTTGTCGGTTGAAGCTTTCTTT
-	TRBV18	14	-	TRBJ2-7	CASTSDRSSYEQYF	TGTGCCAGCACCTCGGACAGAAGCTCCTACGAGCAGTACTTC
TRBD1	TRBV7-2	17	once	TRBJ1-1	CASSLDQGAPPNTEAFF	TGTGCCAGCAGCTTAGACCAGGGGGCCCCACCGAACACTGAAGCTTTCTTT
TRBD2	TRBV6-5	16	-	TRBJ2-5	CASSYGLAAGGETQYF	TGTGCCAGCAGTTACGGACTAGCGGCGGGGGGGGAGACCCAGTACTTC
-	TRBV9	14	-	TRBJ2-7	CASSVAPESGEQYF	TGTGCCAGCAGCGTAGCTCCTGAATCAGGGGAGCAGTACTTC
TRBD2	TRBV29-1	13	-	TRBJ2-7	CSVGTSGAYEQYF	TGCAGCGTTGGGACTAGCGGAGCTTACGAGCAGTACTTC
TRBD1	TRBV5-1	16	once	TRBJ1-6	CASSWDRAPYNSPLHF	TGCGCCAGCAGCTGGGACAGGGCCCCCTATAATTCACCCCTCCACTTT
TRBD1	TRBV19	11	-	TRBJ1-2	CASTRGYGYTF	TGTGCCAGTACCAGGGGGTATGGCTACACCTTC
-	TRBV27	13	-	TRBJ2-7	CASSWAGVNEQYF	TGTGCCAGCAGTTGGGCAGGGGTCAACGAGCAGTACTTC
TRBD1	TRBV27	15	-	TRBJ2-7	CASSLMDRVPYEQYF	TGTGCCAGCAGTCTAATGGACAGGGTCCCCTACGAGCAGTACTTC
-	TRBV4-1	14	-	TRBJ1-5	CASSQPTDNQPQHF	TGCGCCAGCAGCCAGCCGACAGACAATCAGCCCCAGCATTTT
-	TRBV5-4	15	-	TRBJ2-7	CASSLDRAISYEQYF	TGTGCCAGCAGCTTGGACAGGGCCATCTCCTACGAGCAGTACTTC
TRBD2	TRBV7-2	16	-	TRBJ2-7	CASSLRAGLAAYEQYF	TGTGCCAGCAGCTTAAGGGCGGGGCTAGCGGCCTACGAGCAGTACTTC
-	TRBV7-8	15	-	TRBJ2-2	CASSLRGAWTGELFF	TGTGCCAGCAGCTTACGGGGGGCCTGGACCGGGGAGCTGTTTTTT
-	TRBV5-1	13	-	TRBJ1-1	CASSPGVSSEAFF	TGCGCCAGCAGCCCAGGGGTAAGTTCCGAAGCTTTCTTT